Sequencing of this TCR beta chain was carried out in a study of Ad26.COV2.S vaccination and SARS-CoV-2 variants. Treatment defined: over 15 received Ad26.COV2.S at low or high dose, single or two shots; several received placebo; per-sample allocation not given. The samples date from day 63 after the first vaccine or placebo injection. Sequencing used immunoSEQ multiplex PCR; TCRdb keeps in-frame clones, though not all of them. In the table there are hundreds of thousands of clones, roughly 90% of which are singletons. Of note for this clone: Germline and junction disagree at one end, which may indicate a read error.

The CDR3 is 14 amino acids. CDR1 is SGHDT and CDR2 is YYEEEE in the germline V gene. The V and J genes are TRBV5-6 and TRBJ1-5; a possible D gene is TRBD1 (6 bases). This receptor was obtained from a person aged 18-60 years who received the Ad26.COV2.S COVID-19 vaccine or a placebo. Material: peripheral blood, obtained in a trial of Ad26.COV2.S vaccine versus placebo. The CDR3 bases are TGTGCCAGCAGCTTGGAGGGGGGTGATCAGGCCCAGCATTTT. Residues: CASSLEGGDQAQHF.